The clone carrying this T cell receptor beta chain was observed many times. Its antigen remains unknown. TCRdb passed the 5' RACE reads through MiXCR, listing each CDR3 protein once. The repertoire includes around 67,000 distinct CDR3 sequences, about 6.6% of them detected once, and around 32% sits in the top ten. V gave up 7 bases and J gave up 5 bases, with 15 bases separating them. CDR3 size: 13 residues. Per the germline V gene, CDR1 is LNHNV and CDR2 is YYDKDF (reference sequence). This sample was taken from a study of T cells after yellow fever vaccination. Whole-study findings and limits: At 95% to 96% for CD4 and 88% for CD8, most primary-vaccination clones showed up again after the booster.

This TCR was sampled from a man between 18 and 29 years old who received the YFV17D yellow fever vaccine. The rearrangement joins TRBV15 to TRBJ2-7; D is perhaps TRBD1 (5 bases). Sequencing was performed on CD8+ T cells sorted from PBMCs, taken 5 to 6 days after the first yellow fever vaccination. This CDR3 is CATKGNFRNEQYV. The CDR3 DNA follows: TGTGCCACCAAGGGGAATTTTCGGAACGAGCAGTACGTC.